These 10 T cell receptor beta chains originate from one sample sequenced in a study of blood T cell repertoires in COVID-19. This table comes from immunoSEQ multiplex PCR, and its TCRdb copy is limited to in-frame clones, with some not included. This table has 200,000 or so clones, about 88% appearing once. Sequencing was performed on PBMCs or T cells enriched from blood (not recorded which). These receptors were obtained from a young woman who had recovered from COVID-19.

CDR3 loop: CASSHAMGGGYTF. In nucleotides, the CDR3 is TGTGCCAGCAGCCACGCTATGGGAGGGGGCTACACCTTC. The rearrangement joins TRBV3-1 (or the pseudogene TRBV3-2) to TRBJ1-2, with D unclear. Germline CDR1 LGHDT, CDR2 YNNKEL (reference sequence). This CDR3 region has 13 residues. V lost 3 bases to trimming and J lost 8 bases, with 13 bases between them.

The V and J genes are TRBV6-2 or TRBV6-3 and TRBJ1-2, with 8 bases matching TRBD1. The CDR3 length is 13 residues. V gave up 4 bases and J gave up 7 bases; unmatched junction bases: 5. Germline assignment: CDR1 MNHEY and CDR2 SVGEGT. CDR3 residues: CASSLGTGPGYTF. The DNA for the CDR3 is TGTGCCAGCAGTTTAGGGACAGGCCCTGGCTACACCTTC.

This rearrangement joins TRBV7-6 to TRBJ1-4, with TRBD1 as a possible D gene (6 bases). The CDR3 loop spans 17 amino acids. Trimming shortened V by 5 bases and J by 5 bases, and 21 bases separated the two germline ends. The germline CDR1 and CDR2 sequences are SGHVS and FNYEAQ. The CDR3 DNA is TGTGCCAGCAGCACGCGGGGGGCCGGGACATTAAATGAAAAACTGTTTTTT. It specifies CASSTRGAGTLNEKLFF.

In DNA, the CDR3 is TGTGCCAGCAGTCTAATCACAGGGCCAGGAAATGAGCAGTTCTTC. The encoded protein is CASSLITGPGNEQFF. The rearrangement uses TRBV7-9 and TRBJ2-1; a possible D gene is TRBD1 (6 bases). The length of the CDR3 is 15 residues. CDR1 SEHNR and CDR2 FQNEAQ come from the germline V gene (reference sequence). The germline V and J ends were trimmed by 6 bases and 7 bases, with 19 bases remaining between them.

As to this clone: An end of the junction differs from the germline gene, which may be a read error. The chain is built from TRBV6-6 and TRBJ1-2, with no clear D. From germline, CDR1 is MNHNY and CDR2 SVGAGI (reference sequence). The CDR3 runs to 15 residues. The CDR3 sequence is CASTYGLAASYGYTF. In DNA form, the CDR3 reads TGTGCCAGCACTTACGGGCTGGCAGCATCATATGGCTACACCTTC.

The chain carries TRBV21-1 and TRBJ2-3; the table's D call, TRBD1, has no DNA check behind it. TRBV21-1 is an annotated pseudogene. This CDR3 comprises 18 residues. The DNA of the CDR3 is TGTGCCAGCAGCAAAATACGGACAGGGAAAATAAGCACAGATACGCAGTATTTT. It specifies CASSKIRTGKISTDTQYF.

The count of this clone is one. The chain links TRBV5-4 to TRBJ1-2; D call uncertain. CDR3 length equals 14 residues. CDR1 is SGHNT, CDR2 YYREEE, per germline (reference sequence). Trimming left V 0 bases short and J 6 bases short, with 12 bases between. The CDR3 bases are TGTGCCAGCAGCTTGGGGGAGTTCAAGGATGGCTACACCTTC. This translates into CASSLGEFKDGYTF.

A word on this clone: Compared with germline, one end of the junction differs, possibly owing to a read error. The rearrangement links TRBV28 to TRBJ1-1; 7 bases are a match to TRBD1. Germline V gene data show CDR1 as MDHEN and CDR2 as SYDVKM. This CDR3 is built from 14 residues. The CDR3 loop is CASSPPGTAPYRIF. The CDR3 nucleotides are TGTGCCAGCAGTCCCCCTGGGACAGCGCCCTATCGGATCTTT.

The V gene is TRBV7-9, the J gene TRBJ1-1; 9 nucleotides line up with TRBD1. The CDR3 covers 15 residues. Per the germline V gene, CDR1 is SEHNR and CDR2 is FQNEAQ (reference sequence). Trimming took 8 bases from V and 6 from J; bases not matched to a gene: 13. As DNA, the CDR3 is TGTGCCAGCCGCTCGCCGGGACAGGGAGGTCCTGAAGCTTTCTTT. Translation: CASRSPGQGGPEAFF.

This clone has a handful of counts. The V and J genes are TRBV4-3 and TRBJ2-1, with TRBD2 matching over 7 bases. CDR1 LGHNA and CDR2 YSLEER come from the germline V gene. The J segment lost 4 bases and the V segment lost 1 base, leaving 4 bases of the junction unmatched. The CDR3 length is 15 residues. CDR3 DNA sequence: TGCGCCAGCAGCCAAGGCATCGGGGGGTACAATGAGCAGTTCTTC. Its protein product is CASSQGIGGYNEQFF.